One and the same sample provided the 10 T cell receptor beta chains below, sequenced in a study of cytomegalovirus exposure and HLA in healthy donors. PCR employed 60 Vbeta and 13 Jbeta primers. The repertoire was sequenced with immunoSEQ multiplex PCR; TCRdb's copy has only in-frame clones and lacks some. The repertoire holds about 110,000 clones, with about 80% as singletons. Sequencing was carried out using PBMCs. These receptors all stem from a man aged 25 to 40 in good health and CMV-seropositive.

V and J are TRBV11-2 and TRBJ1-1; a possible D gene is TRBD1 (6 bases). Trimming pared 3 bases from V and 3 bases from J, leaving 8 bases between. This CDR3 is built from 13 residues. Germline lookup yields CDR1 SGHAT and CDR2 FQNNGV. Here the CDR3 reads CASSFNRDTEAFF. In nucleotides, the CDR3 is TGTGCCAGCAGCTTTAACAGGGACACTGAAGCTTTCTTT.

This clone turned up a few times. The rearrangement uses TRBV9 and TRBJ2-3, with TRBD2 matching over 15 bases. This CDR3 comprises 15 residues. With 3 bases clipped from V and 6 bases from J, the junction kept 2 bases outside the gene matches. Germline V lookup: CDR1 SGDLS, CDR2 YYNGEE. The CDR3 region is CASSGTSGGADTQYF. In DNA form, the CDR3 reads TGTGCCAGCAGCGGGACTAGCGGGGGGGCCGATACGCAGTATTTT.

The chain is built from TRBV13 and TRBJ2-5; 7 nucleotides line up with TRBD1. Trimming at V came to 5 bases and at J to 5 bases, leaving 14 bases not matched to a gene. The germline gives CDR1 PRHDT, CDR2 FYEKMQ (reference sequence). This CDR3 comprises 16 residues. The CDR3 protein is CASSTRPQGMRETQYF. CDR3 DNA: TGTGCCAGCAGCACCCGGCCACAGGGGATGAGGGAGACCCAGTACTTC.

The chain carries TRBV7-8 and TRBJ2-2, with D uncertain. This CDR3 has 14 residues. Germline V gene sequence: CDR1 SGHVS, CDR2 FQNEAQ. V lost 4 bases to trimming and J lost 1 base, with 7 bases between them. CDR3 bases: TGTGCCAGCAGCTCCAACAGGAACACCGGGGAGCTGTTTTTT. Its protein is CASSSNRNTGELFF.

J is TRBJ2-7 and V is TRBV5-8; perhaps TRBD1 as D (6 bases). CDR3 length: 15 amino acids. The germline V gene encodes CDR1 SGHTS and CDR2 YDEGEE. Trimming removed 1 base at V and 3 bases at J, with 14 bases between. The CDR3 DNA is TGTGCCAGCAGCTTGTACAGGGTGAAAGACTACGAGCAGTACTTC. Amino acid sequence: CASSLYRVKDYEQYF.

This rearrangement joins TRBV7-2 to TRBJ2-7; perhaps TRBD1 as D (6 bases). Germline lookup yields CDR1 SGHTA and CDR2 FQGNSA. The CDR3 extends over 16 amino acids. Trimming stripped 5 bases from V and 3 bases from J, with 20 bases between. CDR3 protein: CASSPDRQGLHYEQYF. For the CDR3, the DNA is TGTGCCAGCAGCCCCGACAGGCAGGGCCTGCACTACGAGCAGTACTTC.

This clone has a handful of counts. The chain has TRBV27 and TRBJ1-4; D is perhaps TRBD1 (6 bases). Looked up from germline, CDR1 is MNHEY and CDR2 is SMNVEV (reference sequence). Trimming took off 8 bases at V and 7 bases at J, with 14 bases between the two ends. The CDR3 sequence is 13 residues long. CDR3: CASFGGWVEKLFF. The CDR3 DNA reads as TGTGCCAGCTTTGGGGGCTGGGTTGAAAAACTGTTTTTT.

This clone has a single count. Other nucleotide sequences in the sample specify the same CDR3. The genes are TRBV6-5 and TRBJ2-3, with 11 bases identical to TRBD1. Germline V gives CDR1 MNHEY, CDR2 SVGAGI. This CDR3 has 15 amino acids. Germline trimming cut 6 bases from V and 2 bases from J; bases unmatched to any gene: 4. CDR3 residues: CASRRTGGLTDTQYF. The CDR3, as DNA: TGTGCCAGCAGGAGGACAGGGGGCCTCACAGATACGCAGTATTTT.

The chain has TRBV27 and TRBJ2-1; D possibly corresponds to TRBD1 (5 bases). With 5 bases removed from V and 10 bases from J, the gap between germline ends came to 12 bases. The CDR3 contains 12 residues. Germline loops: CDR1 MNHEY, CDR2 SMNVEV (reference sequence). CDR3 loop: CASSIAGREQFF. For the CDR3, the DNA is TGTGCCAGCAGTATCGCAGGGCGGGAGCAGTTCTTC.

The chain combines TRBV4-3 with TRBJ2-2, with 7 positions matching TRBD1. Losses at the gene ends were 1 base for V and 1 base for J; bases not matched to a gene: 0. This CDR3 spans 15 amino acids. CDR1 LGHNA and CDR2 YSLEER come from the germline V gene. The CDR3 DNA follows: TGCGCCAGCAGCCAAGGGGACAGGAACACCGGGGAGCTGTTTTTT. Translation gives CASSQGDRNTGELFF.